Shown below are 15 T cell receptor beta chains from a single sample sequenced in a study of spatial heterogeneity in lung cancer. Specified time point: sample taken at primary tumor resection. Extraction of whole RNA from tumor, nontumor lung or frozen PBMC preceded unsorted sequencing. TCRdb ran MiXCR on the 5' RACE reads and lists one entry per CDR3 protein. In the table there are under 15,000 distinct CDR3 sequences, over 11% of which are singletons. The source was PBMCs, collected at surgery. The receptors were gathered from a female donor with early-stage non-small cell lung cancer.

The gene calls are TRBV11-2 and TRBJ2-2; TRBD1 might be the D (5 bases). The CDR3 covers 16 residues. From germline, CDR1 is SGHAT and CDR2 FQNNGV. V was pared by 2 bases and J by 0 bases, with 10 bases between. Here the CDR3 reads CASSLFDSANTGELFF. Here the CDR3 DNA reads TGTGCCAGCAGCTTATTTGACAGCGCGAACACCGGGGAGCTGTTTTTT.

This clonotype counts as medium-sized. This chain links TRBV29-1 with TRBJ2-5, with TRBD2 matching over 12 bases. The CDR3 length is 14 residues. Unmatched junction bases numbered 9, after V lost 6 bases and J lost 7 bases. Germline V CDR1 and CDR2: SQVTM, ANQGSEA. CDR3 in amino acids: CSVALAGGPGTQYF. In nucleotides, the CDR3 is TGCAGCGTCGCCCTAGCGGGGGGGCCGGGGACCCAGTACTTC.

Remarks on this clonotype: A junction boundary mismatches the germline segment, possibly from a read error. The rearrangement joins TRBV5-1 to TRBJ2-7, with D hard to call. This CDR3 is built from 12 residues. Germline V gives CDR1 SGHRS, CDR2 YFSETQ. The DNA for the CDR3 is TGCGCCAGCAGTCTAGACTCCTTCGAGCAGTACTTC. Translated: CASSLDSFEQYF.

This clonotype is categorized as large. Here the CDR3 reads CSVETNTGGYGYTF. In DNA form, the CDR3 reads TGCAGCGTTGAAACCAACACGGGAGGCTATGGCTACACCTTC. The V gene is TRBV29-1, the J gene TRBJ1-2; D unresolved. Germline V gene data show CDR1 as SQVTM and CDR2 as ANQGSEA. The length of the CDR3 is 14 residues. Trimming shortened V by 2 bases and J by 4 bases, and 14 bases separated the two germline ends.

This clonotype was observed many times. In DNA form, the CDR3 reads TGCGCCAGCAGGACAGGGGACCAAGGAGGGACCCAGTACTTC. Residues: CASRTGDQGGTQYF. The chain has TRBV5-1 and TRBJ2-5, with TRBD1 identical over 8 bases. CDR3 length: 14 amino acids. Germline CDR1 is SGHRS and CDR2 is YFSETQ. V shed 5 bases, J shed 7 bases, and the junction held 10 bases outside the gene matches.

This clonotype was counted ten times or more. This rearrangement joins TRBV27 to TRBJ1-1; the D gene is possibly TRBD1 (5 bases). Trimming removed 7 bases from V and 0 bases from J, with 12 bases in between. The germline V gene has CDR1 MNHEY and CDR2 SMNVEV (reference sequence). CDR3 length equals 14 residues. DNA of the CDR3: TGTGCCAGCAAAGGACATTTTATGAACACTGAAGCTTTCTTT. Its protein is CASKGHFMNTEAFF.

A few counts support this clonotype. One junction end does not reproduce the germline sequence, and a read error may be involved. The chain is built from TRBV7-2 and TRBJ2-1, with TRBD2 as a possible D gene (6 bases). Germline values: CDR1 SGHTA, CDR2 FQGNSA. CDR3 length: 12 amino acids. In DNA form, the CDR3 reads TGTGCCAGCAGCGTATACCTCGGGAGCTGCCACTTC. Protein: CASSVYLGSCHF.

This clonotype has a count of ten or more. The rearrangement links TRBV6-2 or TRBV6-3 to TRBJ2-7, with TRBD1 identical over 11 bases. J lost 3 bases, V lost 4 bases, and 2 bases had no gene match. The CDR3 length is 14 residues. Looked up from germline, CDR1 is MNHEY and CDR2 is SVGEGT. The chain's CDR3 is CASSSGTGGYEQYF. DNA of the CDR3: TGTGCCAGCAGTTCCGGGACAGGGGGCTACGAGCAGTACTTC.

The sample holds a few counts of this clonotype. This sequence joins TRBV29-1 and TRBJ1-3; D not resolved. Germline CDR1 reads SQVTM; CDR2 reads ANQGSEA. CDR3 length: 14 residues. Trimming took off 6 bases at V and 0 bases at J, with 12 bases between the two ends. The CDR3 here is CSVLGGSSGNTIYF. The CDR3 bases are TGCAGCGTCTTGGGTGGTAGCTCTGGAAACACCATATATTTT.

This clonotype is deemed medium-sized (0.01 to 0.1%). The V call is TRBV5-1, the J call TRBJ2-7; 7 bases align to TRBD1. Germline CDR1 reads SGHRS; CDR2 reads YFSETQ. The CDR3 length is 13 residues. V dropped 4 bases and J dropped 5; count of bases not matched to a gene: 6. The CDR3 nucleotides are TGCGCCAGCAGCCTACGACAGGGCGACGAGCAGTACTTC. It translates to CASSLRQGDEQYF.

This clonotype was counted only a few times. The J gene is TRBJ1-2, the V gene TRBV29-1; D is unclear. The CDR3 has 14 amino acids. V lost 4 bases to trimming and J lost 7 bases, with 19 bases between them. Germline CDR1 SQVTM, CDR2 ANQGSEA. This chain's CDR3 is CSVAKNSNLLGYTF. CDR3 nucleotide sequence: TGCAGCGTTGCAAAGAACTCTAATCTCCTTGGCTACACCTTC.

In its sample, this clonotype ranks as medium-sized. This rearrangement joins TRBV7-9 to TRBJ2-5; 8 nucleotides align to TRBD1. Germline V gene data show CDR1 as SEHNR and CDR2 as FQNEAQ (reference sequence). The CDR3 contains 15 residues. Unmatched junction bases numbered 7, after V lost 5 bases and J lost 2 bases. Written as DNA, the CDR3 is TGTGCCAGCAGCAAAGCGACAGGGGAGCAAGAGACCCAGTACTTC. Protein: CASSKATGEQETQYF. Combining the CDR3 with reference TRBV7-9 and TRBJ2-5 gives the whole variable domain DTGVSQNPRHKITKRGQNVTFRCDPISEHNRLYWYRQTLGQGPEFLTYFQNEAQLEKSRLLSDRFSAERPKGSFSTLEIQRTEQGDSAMYLCASSKATGEQETQYFGPGTRLLVL.

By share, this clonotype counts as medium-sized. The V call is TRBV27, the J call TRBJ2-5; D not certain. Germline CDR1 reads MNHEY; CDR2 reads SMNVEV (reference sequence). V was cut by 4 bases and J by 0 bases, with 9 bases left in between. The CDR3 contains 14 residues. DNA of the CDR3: TGTGCCAGCAGTTCAACAGTGTACCAAGAGACCCAGTACTTC. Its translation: CASSSTVYQETQYF.

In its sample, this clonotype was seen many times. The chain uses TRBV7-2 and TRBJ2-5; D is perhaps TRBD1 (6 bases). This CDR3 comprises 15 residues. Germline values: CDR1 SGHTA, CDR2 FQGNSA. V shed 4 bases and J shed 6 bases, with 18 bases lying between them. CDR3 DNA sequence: TGTGCCAGCAGCTCTTTAGGAACCTGGGGGCAGACCCAGTACTTC. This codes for CASSSLGTWGQTQYF.

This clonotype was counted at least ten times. CDR3 protein: CATSRDTGENTIYF. CDR3 bases: TGTGCCACCAGCAGAGATACAGGCGAAAACACCATATATTTT. The gene calls are TRBV15 and TRBJ1-3; tentatively, D is TRBD1 (5 bases). The CDR3 length is 14 residues. V lost 0 bases and J 6 bases, leaving 9 bases between the germline ends. From germline, CDR1 is LNHNV and CDR2 YYDKDF (reference sequence).